The TCR beta chain described here comes from a study of blood T cell repertoires in COVID-19. The germline V gene has CDR1 KGHDR and CDR2 SFDVKD. The CDR3 runs to 16 residues. With 3 bases clipped from V and 3 bases from J, the junction kept 8 bases outside the gene matches. Profiling relied on immunoSEQ multiplex PCR, and the TCRdb table lists in-frame clones only, not all of them. This table has 100,000 to 150,000 clones, more than 75% appearing once. Sequenced: peripheral blood. V is TRBV24-1 and J is TRBJ2-3, with 7 positions matching TRBD2. This receptor was obtained from a woman aged 55-70 years with acute or convalescent COVID-19. DNA for the CDR3: TGTGCCACCAGTGATCCTGTTGGCGGGAGAACAGATACGCAGTATTTT. Translated, it gives CATSDPVGGRTDTQYF.